Here is one TCR beta chain with its context. Its antigen is unidentified. Here immunoSEQ multiplex PCR was the method, and the copy in TCRdb shows in-frame clones only, minus some. The table has over 9,500 clones, more than 85% seen once. This record comes from a study of stem cell transplantation in POMP-related autoinflammatory disease. The germline V gene has CDR1 LNHDA and CDR2 SQIVND (reference sequence). V was shortened by 0 bases and J by 1 base, with 13 bases between the two germline ends. This CDR3 has 17 residues. Whole-study findings and limits: In PRAID patients, the number of distinct TRB V-J gene pairings was restricted. In patients with PRAID, every analyzed T-cell subset tended to show lower diversity and higher clonality.

The chain employs TRBV19 and TRBJ1-5; D is possibly TRBD1 (5 bases). This clonotype originated in a human donor with POMP-related autoinflammation and immune dysregulation (PRAID). The source was CD8+ T cells from PBMCs, collected before stem cell transplantation. CDR3 DNA sequence: TGTGCCAGTAGTATAGATCGGGGGATAGGGAGCAATCAGCCCCAGCATTTT. Its translation is CASSIDRGIGSNQPQHF.